This T cell receptor (beta chain) was recorded in a study of blood T cell repertoires in COVID-19. Looking at the study overall: Acute and convalescent COVID-19 samples came from the United States, Italy and Spain. Sample material is recorded as cDNA or gDNA derived from T cells, B-cell-depleted T cells, or PBMCs.

TCRdb keeps only in-frame clones here, not all; method: immunoSEQ multiplex PCR. The sample lists roughly 280,000 clones; 70% to 90% were seen once. CDR3 length: 12 amino acids. The genes are TRBV21-1 and TRBJ1-1; TRBD1 is the table's D call and was not checked against the DNA. TRBV21-1 is labeled a pseudogene. The material sequenced was peripheral blood. The sequence was collected from a woman between 65 and 79 years old with acute or convalescent COVID-19. The DNA for the CDR3 is TGTGCCAGCAGACTTCAGACAGGTCAAGCTTTCTTT. Its protein product is CASRLQTGQAFF.